Following are 14 T cell receptor beta chains from one sample sequenced in a study of T cell responses to AZD1222 COVID-19 vaccine. The protocol was immunoSEQ multiplex PCR, while the TCRdb copy is restricted to in-frame clones and leaves out a portion. The table has tens of thousands of clones, about 90% seen once. Specimen: peripheral blood, collected 28 days after the second AZD1222 dose. The source of these receptors is an adult who received the AZD1222 COVID-19 vaccine.

The chain carries TRBV20-1 and TRBJ2-1; no definite D call. From germline, CDR1 is DFQATT and CDR2 SNEGSKA (reference sequence). V gave up 8 bases and J gave up 8 bases, with 10 bases separating them. This CDR3 has 10 residues. CDR3 sequence (DNA): TGCAGTACCCCGGAGTATGAGCAGTTCTTC. Residues: CSTPEYEQFF.

The chain couples TRBV4-1 to TRBJ2-1; TRBD2 aligns across 7 bases. In germline, CDR1 is MGHRA, CDR2 YSYEKL. The CDR3 runs 16 residues. V lost 0 bases and J lost 4; bases outside the gene matches: 6. This CDR3 reads CASSQEDLAAYNEQFF. CDR3 DNA: TGCGCCAGCAGCCAAGAAGATCTAGCGGCTTACAATGAGCAGTTCTTC.

The V call is TRBV7-2, the J call TRBJ2-7, with 7 bases fitting TRBD2. The CDR3 has 13 amino acids. Germline CDR1 is SGHTA and CDR2 is FQGNSA. V trimming: 3 bases; J trimming: 6 bases; junction bases outside the gene matches: 5. CDR3: CASSFGGGSEQYF. The CDR3 coding sequence is TGTGCCAGCAGCTTTGGGGGAGGGAGCGAGCAGTACTTC.

The chain carries TRBV7-8 and TRBJ2-7, with D maybe TRBD2 (6 bases). Deletions cut 5 bases from V and 0 bases from J, with 11 bases between. The CDR3 contains 14 residues. In germline, CDR1 is SGHVS, CDR2 FQNEAQ. The DNA for the CDR3 is TGTGCCAGCAGCCCTACTAGCTACTCCTACGAGCAGTACTTC. Encoded protein: CASSPTSYSYEQYF. The whole variable domain, remainder taken from reference TRBV7-8 and TRBJ2-7, is GAGVSQSPRYKVAKRGQDVALRCDPISGHVSLFWYQQALGQGPEFLTYFQNEAQLDKSGLPSDRFFAERPEGSVSTLKIQRTQQEDSAVYLCASSPTSYSYEQYFGPGTRLTVT.

A note on this clone: One end of the junction varies from germline; a read error may be responsible. The V call is TRBV7-7, the J call TRBJ2-5; D perhaps matches TRBD1 (5 bases). From germline, CDR1 is SSHAT and CDR2 FNYEAQ (reference sequence). The CDR3 is 13 residues long. CDR3 region: CASSRTTQETQYF. The DNA for the CDR3 is TGTGCTAGCAGCCGGACAACCCAAGAGACCCAGTACTTC.

The gene calls are TRBV5-1 and TRBJ2-1, with 10 bases matching TRBD2. The CDR3 runs to 17 residues. V shed 2 bases and J 0 bases; nucleotides not matched to a gene: 5. Germline V lookup: CDR1 SGHRS, CDR2 YFSETQ. The CDR3 DNA sequence: TGCGCCAGCAGCTTTAGAGGACTAGCGGTCTCCTACAATGAGCAGTTCTTC. It specifies CASSFRGLAVSYNEQFF. Looking up the rest from reference TRBV5-1 and TRBJ2-1 gives the full variable domain: KAGVTQTPRYLIKTRGQQVTLSCSPISGHRSVSWYQQTPGQGLQFLFEYFSETQRNKGNFPGRFSGRQFSNSRSEMNVSTLELGDSALYLCASSFRGLAVSYNEQFFGPGTRLTVL.

The rearrangement uses TRBV7-2 and TRBJ1-5; D is perhaps TRBD1 (6 bases). The CDR3 is made up of 14 amino acids. From germline, CDR1 is SGHTA and CDR2 FQGNSA. Trimming left V 4 bases short and J 3 bases short, with 10 bases between. CDR3 DNA sequence: TGTGCCAGCAGCTCAGGACAGAACAATCAGCCCCAGCATTTT. Its translation: CASSSGQNNQPQHF.

This clone appeared once. The CDR3 spells CASSPVLAFEQFF. In DNA form, the CDR3 reads TGTGCCAGTAGTCCCGTCCTAGCATTTGAGCAGTTCTTC. The rearrangement uses TRBV19 and TRBJ2-1, with D tentatively TRBD2 (5 bases). The germline gives CDR1 LNHDA, CDR2 SQIVND (reference sequence). The length of the CDR3 is 13 residues. Trimming left V 5 bases short and J 9 bases short, with 14 bases between.

This chain uses TRBV30 with TRBJ1-2; D is unresolved. V dropped 4 bases and J dropped 8 bases, with 14 bases sitting between them. Germline assignment: CDR1 GTSNPN and CDR2 SVGIG (reference sequence). This CDR3 contains 12 residues. This chain's CDR3 is CAWTIRSEGYTF. The CDR3 nucleotides read TGTGCCTGGACCATCCGGTCTGAGGGCTACACCTTC.

V and J are TRBV7-8 and TRBJ1-1; D uncertain. CDR3 size: 18 residues. CDR1 and CDR2 from the germline V gene are SGHVS and FQNEAQ. V lost 4 bases, J lost 3 bases, and 24 bases lay in between. The CDR3 protein is CASSSRKWSFASDTEAFF. The CDR3 DNA sequence: TGTGCCAGCAGCTCACGAAAATGGAGTTTTGCCAGTGACACTGAAGCTTTCTTT.

The V and J genes are TRBV7-2 and TRBJ2-5; no firm D call. CDR1 is SGHTA and CDR2 is FQGNSA in the germline V gene. The CDR3 totals 14 residues. Trimming left V 0 bases short and J 5 bases short, with 10 bases between. The CDR3 sequence: CASSLARGWETQYF. Here the CDR3 DNA reads TGTGCCAGCAGCTTAGCGCGTGGTTGGGAGACCCAGTACTTC.

The V gene is TRBV9, the J gene TRBJ2-1; 9 bases agree with TRBD2. The length of the CDR3 is 15 residues. CDR1 SGDLS and CDR2 YYNGEE come from the germline V gene. V lost 7 bases to trimming and J lost 7 bases; unmatched junction nucleotides: 12. CDR3 loop: CASEAPAGGRNEQFF. In nucleotides, the CDR3 is TGTGCCAGCGAGGCCCCAGCGGGAGGTCGGAATGAGCAGTTCTTC.

V usage is TRBV3-1 (or the pseudogene TRBV3-2) and J usage is TRBJ2-2; D not certain. The CDR3 loop spans 14 amino acids. CDR1 and CDR2 (germline): LGHDT, YNNKEL (reference sequence). Trimming took 1 base from V and 9 from J, leaving 12 bases between them. CDR3 nucleotide sequence: TGTGCCAGCAGCCAAGGGGTTAGCCTCCGGGAGCTGTTTTTT. Its protein is CASSQGVSLRELFF.

This clone was seen only once. This chain links TRBV11-2 with TRBJ1-1, with D tentatively TRBD1 (5 bases). The V and J ends lost 5 bases and 5 bases respectively, with 12 bases between them. The germline gives CDR1 SGHAT, CDR2 FQNNGV. This CDR3 contains 13 residues. The DNA of the CDR3 is TGTGCCAGCAGCATCGGGACCGGGACTGAAGCTTTCTTT. As protein: CASSIGTGTEAFF.